This T cell receptor beta chain stems from a study of cytomegalovirus exposure and HLA in healthy donors. The germline V gene encodes CDR1 MNHNS and CDR2 SASEGT. Trimming took 4 bases from V and 0 from J, leaving 13 bases between them. This CDR3 region has 17 residues. Amplification used 60 Vbeta primers and 13 Jbeta primers. The data were produced by immunoSEQ multiplex PCR, yet TCRdb's version contains in-frame clones alone and is incomplete. This sample's clone table lists tens of thousands of clones. The sequence derives from a woman younger than 45 in good health and CMV-seronegative. The chain employs TRBV6-1 and TRBJ1-6; D is ambiguous. Sequencing input: PBMCs. DNA of the CDR3: TGTGCCAGCAGTGCTCGGCAGACAAACTCCTATAATTCACCCCTCCACTTT. It yields the protein CASSARQTNSYNSPLHF.